This T cell receptor (beta chain) was observed in a study of cytomegalovirus exposure and HLA in healthy donors listed by TCRdb under 2017. Looking at the study overall: In an earlier analysis of about 560 of the donors, approximately 260 Gb of sequence data and 90 million to 130 million unique TCR beta sequences from about 180 million T cells were reported. Typing coverage varied by locus: roughly 620-640 donors for A, B, C, DRB1 and DQB1; approximately 500 for DQA1; more than 600 for DPA1; around 490 for DPB1. Using immunosequencing, the study profiled T cell repertoires from approximately 700 subjects and related those repertoires to cytomegalovirus serostatus. Among 350 to 400 genotyped donors of the cohort, an average of about 240,000 unique TCR beta nucleotide sequences were sequenced per donor, roughly 18% of them non-productive. Both class I and class II loci were covered by HLA typing, at four-digit resolution. Donor age, sex, ethnicity and CMV serostatus were compiled together with the repertoire data. Every repertoire in the discovery cohort had been generated on one and the same sequencing platform. A separate validation cohort of roughly 110 different subjects was used in addition to the roughly 670-subject first cohort. Approximately 300 gigabases of sequencing data and about 92 million unique TCR sequences made up an early release that covered 640 HLA-typed donors. Genome-wide SNP genotypes for about 55% of the roughly 670 donors were used in a later genetic analysis, which treated that subset as a discovery cohort. In an earlier analysis of 500 to 650 of the donors, high-throughput TCR beta sequencing was used to judge whether each TCR beta V gene segment behaved as functional or pseudogenic. The study aimed to test whether cataloging public T cell receptors could reveal signatures of past pathogen exposure. To predict cytomegalovirus infection status, the study brought together high-throughput TCR immunosequencing, statistical association of individual TCRs with disease status, and machine learning. Several DR-DQ haplotypes were handled as single units for association and clustering because linkage in the cohort was strong. A later analysis re-analyzed previously published TCR beta repertoires from 650 to 800 donors and added high-resolution HLA genotyping to study TCR occurrence patterns. The later analysis used no new phenotypic data to find candidate immune exposures, relying instead on TCR beta sequences and their occurrence across donors. Among the roughly 390 genotyped donors, about 85% belonged to the genetic ancestry cluster associated with self-reported Caucasian donors. Paper-wide results and their limitations: The cohort was sequenced for TCR beta chains only, and without alpha or paired-chain data the features that could be detected were limited. A further reported finding was that TCR beta sequences accurately predicted the HLA-A and HLA-B alleles for most subjects in the first cohort. Because counts were too low, seventeen rarely observed V segments, including chromosome 9 orphons, were excluded from the earlier analysis of a few hundred of the donors. V-gene and J-gene trimming of TCR beta chains was associated with a missense DCLRE1C variant in a later genetic analysis, and the association was replicated in an independent cohort. A total of fewer than 200 TCR beta chains were listed by the study as associated with cytomegalovirus. Specific HLA alleles were associated with roughly 16,000 TCR beta sequences at a false discovery rate of 0.05 in a later analysis. In a later analysis, most CMV-associated TCR beta chains were found to appear HLA-restricted, with HLA associations seemingly driven largely by CMV exposure. The sequencing pipeline was judged likely to have produced a cluster of highly shared sequence variants as a technical artifact. A later analysis found that HLA-associated TCR beta chains were more clonally expanded and had lower generation probabilities than equally common non-associated chains. When HLA alleles, especially DR and DQ, strongly co-occurred, attributing TCR associations to individual alleles was difficult. Most TCR sequences were seen in very few donors, while some public TCRs were found in many individuals. Several of the top co-occurrence clusters appeared to be linked to parvovirus B19, influenza, CMV and Epstein-Barr virus, according to a later analysis. Correlated functional status among segregating V segments might be attributable to linkage disequilibrium, but an unknown experimental factor could not be ruled out. Sequencing depth was assumed to be roughly uniform across donors in the presence/absence analyses, though that assumption may not hold. The classifier was reported to diagnose cytomegalovirus status with high specificity and sensitivity in both the original and validation cohorts. In vitro tests confirmed that a few of the cytomegalovirus-associated TCR beta chains recognize cytomegalovirus antigens. It was suggested by the authors that the approach could potentially be generalized to other disease states and immunological phenotypes. In an earlier analysis of around 500 of the donors, most TCR beta V segments appeared in productive rearrangements about 90% or about 30% of the time, broadly matching IMGT annotations. According to a later genetic analysis, donors in an Asian-associated ancestry cluster had fewer N-insertions in productive TCRs than the roughly 700-donor mean. CMV serostatus was the only immune exposure information available for the cohort. A later analysis found that TCR association rates varied across HLA loci, with DRB1 alleles showing the most associated TCRs and HLA-C alleles the fewest. Because HLA typing was unavailable for some donors at each locus, only the typed subset was used in association tests.

In total, approximately 700 healthy bone marrow donors made up the cohort. At the time of sampling, all cohort members were nominally healthy, though unrecorded immune exposures were likely present. The donor was CMV seropositive and belonged to the group of about 290 seropositive cohort members. A peripheral blood sample was provided by each donor, and peripheral blood mononuclear cells were used for TCR beta sequencing. The Qiagen DNeasy Blood Extraction Kit was used to extract genomic DNA from the blood cell samples. Library creation used the immunoSEQ multiplex PCR assay. The multiplex PCR relied on a mix of 60 forward primers for TCR Vbeta segments and 13 reverse primers for TCR Jbeta segments. A multiplex PCR assay on genomic DNA amplified the CDR3 region of rearranged TCR beta genes. The Illumina HiSeq System was used to sequence the amplified TCR beta libraries as 87-base-pair reads. Per the original workflow: Across the roughly 640 repertoires, a later analysis counted roughly 77 million unique TCR beta chains, roughly 11 million of which were shared by at least two donors. Raw reads were error-corrected and collapsed into unique sequences with a nearest-neighbor algorithm that merged closely related sequences to remove PCR and sequencing errors. To assign V, D and J gene segments, CDR3 sequences were aligned to IMGT reference sequences. Each retained sequence needed at least a six-nucleotide match to both a V gene segment and a J gene segment. Rearrangements were called productive when the CDR3 lacked stop codons and stayed in frame with V and J; all others were non-productive. Following IMGT convention, CDR3 was defined as the stretch from the second conserved V-encoded cysteine up to the conserved J-encoded phenylalanine. Sequences without an unambiguous match to a single V gene segment were excluded from the earlier analysis of about 630 of the donors. In an earlier analysis of some 590 of the donors, a V segment was called functional when productive rearrangements were above 56.7%, and segregating when the standard deviation between donors exceeded 5%. A statistical classification framework was developed to diagnose cytomegalovirus status using the catalog of TCR beta chain sequences. V and J gene assignment, in a later analysis, came from comparing TCR nucleotide sequences with IMGT/GENE-DB human TR gene sequences. The TCRdist pipeline was used in a later analysis to assign CDR3 sequences and most-parsimonious VDJ recombination scenarios. In a later analysis, each TCR beta chain was defined by its CDR3 amino acid sequence together with its V-gene family, and reads without a unique V-gene family were excluded. A later analysis removed 592 highly shared, low-generation-probability nucleotide sequences to deal with suspected cross-contamination and a sequencing artifact. In a later analysis, a clonal expansion index for each public chain was calculated from normalized within-repertoire ranks of inferred template counts. A later analysis computed generation probabilities with a VDJ recombination model fitted to out-of-frame rearrangements, and checked the results against IGoR. A later analysis scored TCR-TCR, TCR-HLA and TCR-CMV co-occurrence with hypergeometric tests, applying a repertoire-size bias correction to TCR pairs. In a later analysis, false discovery rates were estimated by permuting HLA or CMV assignments 20 times. In a later analysis, co-occurring TCRs were grouped with DBSCAN, and TCRdist sequence similarity was added when clustering was performed within HLA-allele-positive subsets. Repertoires with fewer than 30,000 or more than 120,000 public chains were left out of co-occurrence clustering, as were five repertoires with anomalous nucleotide sharing. The clones in this table, taken by TCRdb from immuneACCESS, are in-frame only. Not every clone is retained; where verified, under half of the shortfall comes from an unresolved V gene, and the cause of the rest is unknown. V and J calls and clone size follow that table, whereas D and trimming were derived from the DNA. This sample comprises more than 90,000 clones, 81% of them detected only once. The ten biggest clones cover approximately 3.9% of the sample.

About this clone: The target of this receptor is not known. The sample holds no much larger clone one base away, and base qualities are not on file.

The specimen was PBMCs. The clonotype comes from a woman aged 65 to 85 in good health and CMV-seropositive.

The bases are TGTGCCAGCAGGCCCGGGACACCTAGCTCTGGAAACACCATATATTTT. Its coded protein is CASRPGTPSSGNTIYF. This sequence uses TRBV7-2 and TRBJ1-3, with TRBD1 tentatively as D gene (6 bases match). The CDR1 and CDR2 encoded by the germline V gene are SGHTA and FQGNSA. V is pared back by 6 bases and J by 0 bases, with 15 bases lying between the germline termini. From its cysteine to its phenylalanine, the CDR3 spans 16 amino acids. Only the CDR3 portion is preserved as DNA: 48 bases, with reading frame beginning at the first base.